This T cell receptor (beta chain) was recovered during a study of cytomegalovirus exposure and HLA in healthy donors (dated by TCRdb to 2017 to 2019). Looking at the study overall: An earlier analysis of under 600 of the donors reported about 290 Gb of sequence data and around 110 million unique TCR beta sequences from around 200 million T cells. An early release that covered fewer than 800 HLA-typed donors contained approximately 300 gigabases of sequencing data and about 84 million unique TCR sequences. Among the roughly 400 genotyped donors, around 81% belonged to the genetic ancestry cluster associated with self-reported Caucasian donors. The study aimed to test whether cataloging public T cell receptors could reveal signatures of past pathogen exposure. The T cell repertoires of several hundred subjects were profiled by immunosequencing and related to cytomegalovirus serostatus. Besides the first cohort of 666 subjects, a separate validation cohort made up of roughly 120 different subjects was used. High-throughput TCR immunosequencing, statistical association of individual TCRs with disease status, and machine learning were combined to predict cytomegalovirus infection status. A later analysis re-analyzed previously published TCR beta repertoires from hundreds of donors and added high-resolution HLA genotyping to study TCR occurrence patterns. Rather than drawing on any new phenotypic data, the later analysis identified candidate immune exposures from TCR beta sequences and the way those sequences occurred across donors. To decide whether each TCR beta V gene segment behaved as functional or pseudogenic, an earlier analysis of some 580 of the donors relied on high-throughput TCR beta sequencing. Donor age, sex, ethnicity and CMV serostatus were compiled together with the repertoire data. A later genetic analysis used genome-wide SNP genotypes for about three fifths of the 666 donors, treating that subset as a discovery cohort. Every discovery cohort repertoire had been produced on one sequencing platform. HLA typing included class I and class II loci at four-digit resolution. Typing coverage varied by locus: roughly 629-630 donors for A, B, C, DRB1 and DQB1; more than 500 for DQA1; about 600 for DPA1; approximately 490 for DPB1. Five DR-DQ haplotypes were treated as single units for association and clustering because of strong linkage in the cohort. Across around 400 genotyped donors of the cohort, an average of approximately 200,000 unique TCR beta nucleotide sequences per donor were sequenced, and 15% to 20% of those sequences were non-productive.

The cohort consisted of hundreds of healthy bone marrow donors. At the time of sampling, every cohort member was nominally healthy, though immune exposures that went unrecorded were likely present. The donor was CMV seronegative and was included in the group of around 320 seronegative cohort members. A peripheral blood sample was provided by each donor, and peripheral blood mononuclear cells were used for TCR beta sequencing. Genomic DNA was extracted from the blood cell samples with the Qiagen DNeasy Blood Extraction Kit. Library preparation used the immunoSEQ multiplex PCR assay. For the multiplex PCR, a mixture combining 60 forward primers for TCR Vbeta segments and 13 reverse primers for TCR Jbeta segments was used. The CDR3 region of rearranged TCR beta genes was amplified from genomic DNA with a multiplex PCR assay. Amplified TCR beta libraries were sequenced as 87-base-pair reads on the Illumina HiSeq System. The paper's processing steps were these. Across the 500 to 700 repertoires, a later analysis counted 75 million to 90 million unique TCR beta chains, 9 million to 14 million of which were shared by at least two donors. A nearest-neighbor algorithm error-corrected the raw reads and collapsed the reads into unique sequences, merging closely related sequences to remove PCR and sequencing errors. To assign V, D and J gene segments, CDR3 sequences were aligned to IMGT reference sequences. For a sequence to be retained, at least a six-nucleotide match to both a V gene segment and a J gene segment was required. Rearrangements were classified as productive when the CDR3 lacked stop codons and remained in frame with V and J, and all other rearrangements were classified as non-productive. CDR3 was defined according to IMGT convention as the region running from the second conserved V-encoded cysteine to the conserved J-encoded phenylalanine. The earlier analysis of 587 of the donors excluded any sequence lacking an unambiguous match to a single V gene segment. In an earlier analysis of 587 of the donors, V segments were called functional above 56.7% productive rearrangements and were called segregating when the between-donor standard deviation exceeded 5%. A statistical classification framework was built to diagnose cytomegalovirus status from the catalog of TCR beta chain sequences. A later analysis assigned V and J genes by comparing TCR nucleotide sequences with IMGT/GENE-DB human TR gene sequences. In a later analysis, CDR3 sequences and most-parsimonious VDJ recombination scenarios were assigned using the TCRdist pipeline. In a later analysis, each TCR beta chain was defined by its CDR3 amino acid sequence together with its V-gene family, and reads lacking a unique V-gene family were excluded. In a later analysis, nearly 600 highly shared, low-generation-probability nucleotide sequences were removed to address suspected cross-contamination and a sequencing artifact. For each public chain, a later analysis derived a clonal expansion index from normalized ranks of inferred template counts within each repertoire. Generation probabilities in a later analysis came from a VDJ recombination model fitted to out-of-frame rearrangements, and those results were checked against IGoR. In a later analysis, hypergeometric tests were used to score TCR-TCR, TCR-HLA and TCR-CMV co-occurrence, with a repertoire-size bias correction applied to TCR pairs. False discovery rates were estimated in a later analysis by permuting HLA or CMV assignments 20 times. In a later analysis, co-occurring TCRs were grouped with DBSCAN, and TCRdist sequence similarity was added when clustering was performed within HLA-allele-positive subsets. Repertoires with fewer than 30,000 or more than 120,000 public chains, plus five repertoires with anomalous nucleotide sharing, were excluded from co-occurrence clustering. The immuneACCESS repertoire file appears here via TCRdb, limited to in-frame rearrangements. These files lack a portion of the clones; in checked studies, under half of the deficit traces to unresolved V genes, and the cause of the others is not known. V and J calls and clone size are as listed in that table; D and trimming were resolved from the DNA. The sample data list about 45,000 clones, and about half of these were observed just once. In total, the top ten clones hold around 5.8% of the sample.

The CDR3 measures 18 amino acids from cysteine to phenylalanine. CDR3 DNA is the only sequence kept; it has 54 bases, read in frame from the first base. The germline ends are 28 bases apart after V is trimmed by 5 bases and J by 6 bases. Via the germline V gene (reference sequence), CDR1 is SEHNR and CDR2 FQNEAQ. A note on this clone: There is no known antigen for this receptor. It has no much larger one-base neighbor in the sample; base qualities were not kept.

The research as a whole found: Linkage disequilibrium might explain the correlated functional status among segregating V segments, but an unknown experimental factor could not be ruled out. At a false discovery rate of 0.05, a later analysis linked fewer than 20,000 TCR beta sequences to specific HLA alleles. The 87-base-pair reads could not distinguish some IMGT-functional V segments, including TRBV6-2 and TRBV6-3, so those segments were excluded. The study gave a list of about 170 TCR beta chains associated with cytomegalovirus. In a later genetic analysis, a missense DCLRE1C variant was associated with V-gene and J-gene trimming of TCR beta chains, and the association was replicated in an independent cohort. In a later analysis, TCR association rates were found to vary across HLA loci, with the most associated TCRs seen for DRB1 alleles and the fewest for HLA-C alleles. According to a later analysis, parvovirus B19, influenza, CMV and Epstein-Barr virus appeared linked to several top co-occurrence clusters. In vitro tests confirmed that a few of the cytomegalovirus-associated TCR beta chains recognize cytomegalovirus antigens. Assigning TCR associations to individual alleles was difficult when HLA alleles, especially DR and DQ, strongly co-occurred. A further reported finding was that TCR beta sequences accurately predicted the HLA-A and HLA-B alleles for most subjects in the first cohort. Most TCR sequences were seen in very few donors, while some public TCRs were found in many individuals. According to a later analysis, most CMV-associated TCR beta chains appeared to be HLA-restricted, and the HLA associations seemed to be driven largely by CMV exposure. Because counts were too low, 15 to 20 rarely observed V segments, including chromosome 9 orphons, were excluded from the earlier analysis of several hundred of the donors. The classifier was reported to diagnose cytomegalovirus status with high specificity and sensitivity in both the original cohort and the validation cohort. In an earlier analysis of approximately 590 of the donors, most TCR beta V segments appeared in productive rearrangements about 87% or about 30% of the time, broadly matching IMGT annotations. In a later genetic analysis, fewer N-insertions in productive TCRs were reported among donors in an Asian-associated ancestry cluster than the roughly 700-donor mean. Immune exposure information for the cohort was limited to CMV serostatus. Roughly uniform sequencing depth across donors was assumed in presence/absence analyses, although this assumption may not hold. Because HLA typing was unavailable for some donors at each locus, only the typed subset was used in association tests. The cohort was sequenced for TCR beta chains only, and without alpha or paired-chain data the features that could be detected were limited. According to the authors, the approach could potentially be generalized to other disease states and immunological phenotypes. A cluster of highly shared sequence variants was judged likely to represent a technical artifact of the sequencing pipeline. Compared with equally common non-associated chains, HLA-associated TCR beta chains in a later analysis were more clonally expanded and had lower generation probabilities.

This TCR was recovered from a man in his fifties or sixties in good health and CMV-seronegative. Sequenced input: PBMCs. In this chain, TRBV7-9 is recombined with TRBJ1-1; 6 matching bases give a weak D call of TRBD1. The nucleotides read TGTGCCAGCAGCCCAAACTTTAGGGACACTAACCGAGGTGCTGAAGCTTTCTTT. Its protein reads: CASSPNFRDTNRGAEAFF.